The entry below gives a single TCR beta chain sequence along with its context. The data were obtained in a study of T cells in localized non-small cell lung cancer. The ends lost 4 bases at V and 8 bases at J; junction bases unmatched: 8. The CDR3 length is 14 residues. Germline V lookup: CDR1 SGHDT, CDR2 YYEEEE. Assay: immunoSEQ multiplex PCR; the TCRdb copy retains only in-frame clones and omits some. Among 72,000 or so clones listed, 85% to 90% were seen once. The sequences come from peripheral blood, collected before any cancer treatment. The rearrangement joins TRBV5-6 to TRBJ1-2; 10 nucleotides line up with TRBD1. The source of this sequence is a male donor aged 60 or over with stage III squamous cell lung carcinoma. The chain's CDR3 is CASSPTGGAKGYTF. The CDR3 nucleotides are TGTGCCAGCAGCCCGACAGGGGGCGCAAAGGGCTACACCTTC.